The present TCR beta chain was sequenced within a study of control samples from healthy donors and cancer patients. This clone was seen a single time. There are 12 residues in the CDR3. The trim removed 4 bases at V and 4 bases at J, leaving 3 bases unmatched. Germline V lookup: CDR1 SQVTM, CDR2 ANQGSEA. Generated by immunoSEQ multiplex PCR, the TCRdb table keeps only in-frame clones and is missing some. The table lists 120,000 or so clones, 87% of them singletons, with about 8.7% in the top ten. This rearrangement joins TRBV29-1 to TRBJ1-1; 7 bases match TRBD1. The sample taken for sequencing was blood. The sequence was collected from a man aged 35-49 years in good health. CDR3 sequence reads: CSVGDRATEAFF. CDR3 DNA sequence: TGCAGCGTTGGCGACAGGGCCACTGAAGCTTTCTTT. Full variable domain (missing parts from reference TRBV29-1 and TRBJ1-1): SAVISQKPSRDICQRGTSLTIQCQVDSQVTMMFWYRQQPGQSLTLIATANQGSEATYESGFVIDKFPISRPNLTFSTLTVSNMSPEDSSIYLCSVGDRATEAFFGQGTRLTVV.